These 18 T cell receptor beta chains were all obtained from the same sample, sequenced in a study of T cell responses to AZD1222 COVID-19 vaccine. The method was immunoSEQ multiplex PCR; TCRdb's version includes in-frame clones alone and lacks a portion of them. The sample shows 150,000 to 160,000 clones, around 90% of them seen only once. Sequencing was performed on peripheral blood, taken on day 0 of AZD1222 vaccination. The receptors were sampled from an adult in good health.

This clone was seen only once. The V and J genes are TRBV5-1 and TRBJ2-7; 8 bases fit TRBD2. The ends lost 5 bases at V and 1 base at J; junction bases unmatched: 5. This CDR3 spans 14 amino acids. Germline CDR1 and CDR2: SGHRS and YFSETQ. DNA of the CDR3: TGCGCCAGCAGATTAGCGGGACCATCCTACGAGCAGTACTTC. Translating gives CASRLAGPSYEQYF.

This CDR3 reads CASTYRGQSIYGYTF. CDR3 in DNA: TGTGCCAGTACTTACAGGGGGCAATCTATCTATGGCTACACCTTC. This chain joins TRBV19 and TRBJ1-2; TRBD1 agrees at 9 bases. Germline V lookup: CDR1 LNHDA, CDR2 SQIVND (reference sequence). The CDR3 totals 15 residues. Trimming removed 7 bases from V and 4 bases from J; junction bases left unmatched: 10.

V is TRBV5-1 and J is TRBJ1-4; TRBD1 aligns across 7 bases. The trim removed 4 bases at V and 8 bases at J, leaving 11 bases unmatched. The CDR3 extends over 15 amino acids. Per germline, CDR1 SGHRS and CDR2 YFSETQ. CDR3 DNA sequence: TGCGCCAGCAGCGTCCAGACAGGGTTTAGCGAAAAACTGTTTTTT. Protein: CASSVQTGFSEKLFF.

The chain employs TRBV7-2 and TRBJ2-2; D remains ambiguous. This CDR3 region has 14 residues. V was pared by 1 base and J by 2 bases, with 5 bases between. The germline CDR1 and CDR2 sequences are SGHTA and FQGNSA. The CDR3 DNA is TGTGCCAGCAGCTTAGGCTACAACACCGGGGAGCTGTTTTTT. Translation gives CASSLGYNTGELFF.

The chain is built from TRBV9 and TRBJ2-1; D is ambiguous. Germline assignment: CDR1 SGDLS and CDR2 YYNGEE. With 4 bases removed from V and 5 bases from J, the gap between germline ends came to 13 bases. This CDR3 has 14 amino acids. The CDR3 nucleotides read TGTGCCAGCAGCCCTTCTGGGTTCCACAATGAGCAGTTCTTC. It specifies CASSPSGFHNEQFF.

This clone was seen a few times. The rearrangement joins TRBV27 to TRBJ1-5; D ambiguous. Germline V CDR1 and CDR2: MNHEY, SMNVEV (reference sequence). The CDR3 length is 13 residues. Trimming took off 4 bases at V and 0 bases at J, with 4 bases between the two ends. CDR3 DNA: TGTGCCAGCAGTTGGGATAGCAATCAGCCCCAGCATTTT. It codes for CASSWDSNQPQHF.

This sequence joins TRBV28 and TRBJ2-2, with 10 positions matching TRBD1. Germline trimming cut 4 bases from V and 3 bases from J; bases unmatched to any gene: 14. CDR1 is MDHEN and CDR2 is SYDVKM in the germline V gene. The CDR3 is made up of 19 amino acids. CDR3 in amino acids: CASSSAAGGQGSHTGELFF. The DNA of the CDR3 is TGTGCCAGCAGTTCCGCTGCGGGGGGACAGGGGTCTCACACCGGGGAGCTGTTTTTT.

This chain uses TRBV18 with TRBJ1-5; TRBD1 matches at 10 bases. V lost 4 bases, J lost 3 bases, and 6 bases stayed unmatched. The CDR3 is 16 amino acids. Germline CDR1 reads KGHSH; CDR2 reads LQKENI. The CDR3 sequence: CASSLGQGGPNQPQHF. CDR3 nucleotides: TGTGCCAGCTCACTTGGACAGGGGGGACCCAATCAGCCCCAGCATTTT. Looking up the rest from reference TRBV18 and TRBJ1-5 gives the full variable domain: NAGVMQNPRHLVRRRGQEARLRCSPMKGHSHVYWYRQLPEEGLKFMVYLQKENIIDESGMPKERFSAEFPKEGPSILRIQQVVRGDSAAYFCASSLGQGGPNQPQHFGDGTRLSIL.

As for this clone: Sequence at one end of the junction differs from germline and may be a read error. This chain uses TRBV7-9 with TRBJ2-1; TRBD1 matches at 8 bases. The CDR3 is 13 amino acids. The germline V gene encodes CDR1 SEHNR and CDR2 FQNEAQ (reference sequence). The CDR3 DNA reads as TGTGCCAGCAGCTTAGTTGGGACAGGAGGTTCTGTCTTC. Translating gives CASSLVGTGGSVF. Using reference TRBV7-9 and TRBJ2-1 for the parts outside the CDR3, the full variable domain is DTGVSQNPRHKITKRGQNVTFRCDPISEHNRLYWYRQTLGQGPEFLTYFQNEAQLEKSRLLSDRFSAERPKGSFSTLEIQRTEQGDSAMYLCASSLVGTGGSVFGPGTRLTVL.

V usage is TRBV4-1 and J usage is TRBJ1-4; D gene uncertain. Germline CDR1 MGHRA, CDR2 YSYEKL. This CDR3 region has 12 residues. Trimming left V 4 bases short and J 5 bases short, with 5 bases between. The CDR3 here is CASSRPNEKLFF. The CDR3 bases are TGCGCCAGCAGCCGTCCGAATGAAAAACTGTTTTTT.

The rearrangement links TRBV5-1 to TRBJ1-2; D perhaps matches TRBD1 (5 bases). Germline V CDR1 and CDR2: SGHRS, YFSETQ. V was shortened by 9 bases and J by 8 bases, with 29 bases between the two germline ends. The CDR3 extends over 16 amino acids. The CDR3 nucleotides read TGCGCCACCCAGAGAGCCCCCTCGGACACGGGCGGGGGCTACACCTTC. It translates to CATQRAPSDTGGGYTF.

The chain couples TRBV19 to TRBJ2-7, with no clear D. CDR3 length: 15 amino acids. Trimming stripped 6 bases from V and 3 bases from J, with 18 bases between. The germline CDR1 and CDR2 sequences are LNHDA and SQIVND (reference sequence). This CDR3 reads CASSHYRAGFYEQYF. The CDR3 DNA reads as TGTGCCAGTAGCCACTATAGAGCTGGATTCTACGAGCAGTACTTC.

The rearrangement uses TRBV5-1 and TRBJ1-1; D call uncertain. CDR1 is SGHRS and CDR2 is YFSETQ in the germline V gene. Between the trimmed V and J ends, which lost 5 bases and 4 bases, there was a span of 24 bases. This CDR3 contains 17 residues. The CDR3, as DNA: TGCGCCAGCAGAGCAGGACCAACAACCCTGAGGCCCACTGAAGCTTTCTTT. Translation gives CASRAGPTTLRPTEAFF.

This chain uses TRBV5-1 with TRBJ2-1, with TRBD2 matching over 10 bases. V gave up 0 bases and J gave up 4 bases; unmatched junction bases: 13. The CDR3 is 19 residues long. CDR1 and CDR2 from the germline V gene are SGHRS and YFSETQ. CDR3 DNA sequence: TGCGCCAGCAGCTTGGAGGCTAGCGGGAGTGCGATGGGATACAATGAGCAGTTCTTC. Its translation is CASSLEASGSAMGYNEQFF.

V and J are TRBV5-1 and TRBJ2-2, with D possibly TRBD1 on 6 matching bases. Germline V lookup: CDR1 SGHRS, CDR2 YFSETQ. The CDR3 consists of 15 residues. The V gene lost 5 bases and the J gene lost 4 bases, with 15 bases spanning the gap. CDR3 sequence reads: CASRLQGGSTGELFF. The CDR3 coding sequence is TGCGCCAGCAGGCTACAGGGTGGGTCCACCGGGGAGCTGTTTTTT.

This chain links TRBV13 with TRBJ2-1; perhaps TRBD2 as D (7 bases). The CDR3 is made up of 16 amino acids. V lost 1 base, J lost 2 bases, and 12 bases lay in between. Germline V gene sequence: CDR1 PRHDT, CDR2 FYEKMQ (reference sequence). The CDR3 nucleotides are TGTGCCAGCAGCTTAGTAGGGGGGGCGCCCTACAATGAGCAGTTCTTC. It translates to CASSLVGGAPYNEQFF.

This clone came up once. CDR3 DNA sequence: TGTGCCAGTAGTCCCAGATGGCTCTATGGCTACACCTTC. It translates to CASSPRWLYGYTF. The chain uses TRBV19 and TRBJ1-2, with D hard to call. Germline V lookup: CDR1 LNHDA, CDR2 SQIVND (reference sequence). The CDR3 totals 13 residues. Trimming took off 5 bases at V and 4 bases at J, with 11 bases between the two ends.

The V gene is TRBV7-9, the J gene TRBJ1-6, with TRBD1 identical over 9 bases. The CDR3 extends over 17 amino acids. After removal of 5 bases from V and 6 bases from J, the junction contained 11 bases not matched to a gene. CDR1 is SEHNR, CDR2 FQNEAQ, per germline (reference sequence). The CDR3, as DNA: TGTGCCAGCAGCACACGCCACACAGGGGGCGGTAATTCACCCCTCCACTTT. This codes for CASSTRHTGGGNSPLHF.